This TCR beta chain was found in a study of T cell responses to AZD1222 COVID-19 vaccine. Only in-frame clones appear in the TCRdb table, and some are missing; sequencing was by immunoSEQ multiplex PCR. The sample consists of approximately 150,000 clones, 91% of them appearing once. Whole-study findings and limits: Clonal diversity was possibly underestimated, and the donors were mostly white British, with more females. Just a handful of AZD1222 recipients were seropositive at baseline. Reportedly, nearly half of unique spike TCRs recognized epitopes outside B.1.351/B.1.1.7 mutations. Spike was spanned by vaccine-associated CD4 TCRs, which were dominant at 160-218 and 743-854.

A note on this clone: Its target is not known.

This CDR3 has 13 amino acids. Trimming removed 7 bases from V and 4 bases from J; junction bases left unmatched: 3. Per the germline V gene, CDR1 is SNHLY and CDR2 is FYNNEI. The origin of this receptor is an adult who received the AZD1222 COVID-19 vaccine. This sample comprised peripheral blood, obtained 28 days after the second AZD1222 dose. The chain is built from TRBV2 and TRBJ2-3, with 9 positions matching TRBD1. The CDR3 loop reads CASKTGGSDTQYF. CDR3 DNA: TGTGCCAGCAAAACAGGGGGCTCAGATACGCAGTATTTT.